The clone carrying this TCR beta chain appeared a few times. Its antigen is undetermined. Semi-nested PCR with Nested Universal Primer A followed constant-region reverse priming of full-length variable regions. One entry per CDR3 protein, called by TCRdb with MiXCR from the 5' RACE reads. Here the sample spans 45,000 to 55,000 distinct CDR3 sequences, about 25% being singletons. Germline V lookup: CDR1 SEHNR, CDR2 FQNEAQ (reference sequence). Trimming left V 5 bases short and J 5 bases short, with 7 bases between. The CDR3 is 12 amino acids. Whole-study results and caveats: Tumor Treg TCRs overlapped most with tumor naive CD4+ cells. Whole repertoires were not studied in the larger cohort, only one V-J beta rearrangement.

The material sequenced was tumor-infiltrating naive CD4+ T cells sorted from the breast tumor. The subset denotes: naive CD4+ T cells, CD4+CD45RA+CD25-. The genes are TRBV7-9 and TRBJ1-5; D is unresolved. The TCR sequence derives from a female donor with breast cancer. The CDR3 sequence: CASSLDYQPQHF. The CDR3 DNA follows: TGTGCCAGCAGCCTAGACTATCAGCCCCAGCATTTT.